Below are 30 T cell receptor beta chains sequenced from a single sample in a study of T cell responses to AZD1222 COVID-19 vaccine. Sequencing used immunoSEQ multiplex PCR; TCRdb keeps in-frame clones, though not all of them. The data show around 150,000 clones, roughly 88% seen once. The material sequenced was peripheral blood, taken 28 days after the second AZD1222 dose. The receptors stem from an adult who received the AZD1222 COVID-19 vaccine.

The DNA of the CDR3 is TGTGCCAGCAGTGTTCTAGCGGGGAATAGTGAGCAGTTCTTC. It specifies CASSVLAGNSEQFF. The chain links TRBV6-4 to TRBJ2-1, with 9 bases lining up with TRBD2. The CDR3 sequence is 14 residues long. Germline CDR1 MRHNA, CDR2 SNTAGT. After removal of 4 bases from V and 9 bases from J, the junction contained 7 bases not matched to a gene.

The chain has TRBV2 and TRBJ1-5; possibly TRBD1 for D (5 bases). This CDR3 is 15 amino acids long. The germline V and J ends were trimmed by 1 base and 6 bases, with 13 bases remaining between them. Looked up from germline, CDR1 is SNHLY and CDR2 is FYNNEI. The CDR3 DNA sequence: TGTGCCAGCAGTGAAGGGGGCAGGGAGGGTCAGCCCCAGCATTTT. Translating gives CASSEGGREGQPQHF.

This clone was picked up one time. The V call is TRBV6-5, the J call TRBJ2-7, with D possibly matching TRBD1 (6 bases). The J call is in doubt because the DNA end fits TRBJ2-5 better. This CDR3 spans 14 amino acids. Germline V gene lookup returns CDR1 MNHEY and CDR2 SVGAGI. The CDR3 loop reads CASSPWGHGETQYF. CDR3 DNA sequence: TGTGCCAGCAGCCCCTGGGGACATGGAGAGACCCAGTACTTC.

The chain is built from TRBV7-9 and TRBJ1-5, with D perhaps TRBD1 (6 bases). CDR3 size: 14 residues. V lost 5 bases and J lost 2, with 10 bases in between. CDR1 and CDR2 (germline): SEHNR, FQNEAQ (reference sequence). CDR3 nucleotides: TGTGCCAGCAGCCCTAACAGGGGCAATCAGCCCCAGCATTTT. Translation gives CASSPNRGNQPQHF.

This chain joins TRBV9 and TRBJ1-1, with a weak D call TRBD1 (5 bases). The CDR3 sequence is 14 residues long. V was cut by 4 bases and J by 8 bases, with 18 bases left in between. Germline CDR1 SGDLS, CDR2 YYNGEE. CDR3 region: CASSPRAPWAEAFF. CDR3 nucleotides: TGTGCCAGCAGCCCCAGGGCCCCCTGGGCAGAAGCTTTCTTT.

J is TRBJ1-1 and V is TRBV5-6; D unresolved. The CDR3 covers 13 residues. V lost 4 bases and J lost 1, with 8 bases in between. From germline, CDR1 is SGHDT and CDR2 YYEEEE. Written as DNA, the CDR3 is TGTGCCAGCAGCCCCACTACGAACACTGAAGCTTTCTTT. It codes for CASSPTTNTEAFF. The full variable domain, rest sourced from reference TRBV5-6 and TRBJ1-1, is DAGVTQSPTHLIKTRGQQVTLRCSPKSGHDTVSWYQQALGQGPQFIFQYYEEEERQRGNFPDRFSGHQFPNYSSELNVNALLLGDSALYLCASSPTTNTEAFFGQGTRLTVV.

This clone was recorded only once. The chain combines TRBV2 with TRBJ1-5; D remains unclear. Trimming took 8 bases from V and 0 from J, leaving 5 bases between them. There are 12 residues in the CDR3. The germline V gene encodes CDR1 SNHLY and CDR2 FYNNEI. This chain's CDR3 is CASQDSNQPQHF. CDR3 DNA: TGTGCCAGCCAGGATAGCAATCAGCCCCAGCATTTT.

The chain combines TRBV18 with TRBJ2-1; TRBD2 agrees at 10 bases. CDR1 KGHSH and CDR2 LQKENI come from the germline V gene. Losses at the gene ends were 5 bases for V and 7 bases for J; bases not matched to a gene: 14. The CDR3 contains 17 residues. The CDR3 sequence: CASSFVSLAGSGNEQFF. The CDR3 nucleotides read TGTGCCAGCTCATTTGTCTCACTAGCGGGGAGTGGAAATGAGCAGTTCTTC.

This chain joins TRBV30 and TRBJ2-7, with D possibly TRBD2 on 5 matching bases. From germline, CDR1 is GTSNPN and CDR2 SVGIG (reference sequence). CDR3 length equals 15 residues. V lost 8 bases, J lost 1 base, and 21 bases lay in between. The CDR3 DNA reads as TGTGCCGTGAGCCCGGGGTACCGACTTTCCTACGAGCAGTACTTC. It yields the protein CAVSPGYRLSYEQYF. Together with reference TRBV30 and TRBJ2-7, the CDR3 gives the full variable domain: SQTIHQWPATLVQPVGSPLSLECTVEGTSNPNLYWYRQAAGRGLQLLFYSVGIGQISSEVPQNLSASRPQDRQFILSSKKLLLSDSGFYLCAVSPGYRLSYEQYFGPGTRLTVT.

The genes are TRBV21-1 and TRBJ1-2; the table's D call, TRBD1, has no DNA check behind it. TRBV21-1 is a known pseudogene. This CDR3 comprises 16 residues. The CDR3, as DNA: TGTGCCAGCCCGGGATATCCGGGACAGGGGACCTATGGCTACACCTTC. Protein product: CASPGYPGQGTYGYTF.

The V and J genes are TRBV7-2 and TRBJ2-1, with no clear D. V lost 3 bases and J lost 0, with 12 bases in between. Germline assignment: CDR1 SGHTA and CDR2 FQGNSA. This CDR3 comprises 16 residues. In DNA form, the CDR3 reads TGTGCCAGCAGCTTGGGTTCCGGTAGCTCCTACAATGAGCAGTTCTTC. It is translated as CASSLGSGSSYNEQFF.

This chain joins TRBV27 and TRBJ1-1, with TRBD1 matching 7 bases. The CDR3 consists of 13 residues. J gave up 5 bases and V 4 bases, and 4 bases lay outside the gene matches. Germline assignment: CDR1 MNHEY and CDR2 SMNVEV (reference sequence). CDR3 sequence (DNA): TGTGCCAGCAGTTGGTCAGGGGGAACTGAAGCTTTCTTT. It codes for CASSWSGGTEAFF.

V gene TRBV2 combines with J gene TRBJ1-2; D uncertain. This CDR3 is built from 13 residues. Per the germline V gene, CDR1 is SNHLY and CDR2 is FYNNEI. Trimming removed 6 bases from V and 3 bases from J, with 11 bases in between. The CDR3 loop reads CASSPLQDYGYTF. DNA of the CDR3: TGTGCCAGCAGCCCATTGCAAGACTATGGCTACACCTTC.

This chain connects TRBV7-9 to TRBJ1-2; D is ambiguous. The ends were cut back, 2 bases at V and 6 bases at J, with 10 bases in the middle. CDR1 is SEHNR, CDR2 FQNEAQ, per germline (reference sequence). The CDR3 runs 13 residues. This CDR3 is CASSLMTPDGYTF. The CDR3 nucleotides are TGTGCCAGCAGCTTAATGACTCCTGATGGCTACACCTTC.

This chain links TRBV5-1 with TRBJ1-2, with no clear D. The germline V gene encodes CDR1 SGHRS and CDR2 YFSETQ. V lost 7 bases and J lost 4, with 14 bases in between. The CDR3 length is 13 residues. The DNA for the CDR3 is TGCGCCAGCGGGGAGGATCTGCCCTATGGCTACACCTTC. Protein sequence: CASGEDLPYGYTF.

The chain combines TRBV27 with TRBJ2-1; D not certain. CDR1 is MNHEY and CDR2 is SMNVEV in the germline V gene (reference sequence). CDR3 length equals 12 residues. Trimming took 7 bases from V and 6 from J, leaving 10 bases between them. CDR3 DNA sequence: TGTGCCAGCATTATCAGGATCAATGAGCAGTTCTTC. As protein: CASIIRINEQFF.

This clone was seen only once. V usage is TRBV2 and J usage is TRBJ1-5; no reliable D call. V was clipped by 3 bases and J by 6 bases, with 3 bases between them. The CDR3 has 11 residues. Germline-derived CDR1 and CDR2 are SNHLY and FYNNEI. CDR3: CASSESQPQHF. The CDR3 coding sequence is TGTGCCAGCAGTGAGAGTCAGCCCCAGCATTTT.

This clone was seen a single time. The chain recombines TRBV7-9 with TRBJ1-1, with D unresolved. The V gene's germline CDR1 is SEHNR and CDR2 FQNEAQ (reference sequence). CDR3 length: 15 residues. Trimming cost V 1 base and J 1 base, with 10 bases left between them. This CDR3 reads CASSLENTENTEAFF. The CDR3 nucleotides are TGTGCCAGCAGCTTAGAGAATACAGAGAACACTGAAGCTTTCTTT.

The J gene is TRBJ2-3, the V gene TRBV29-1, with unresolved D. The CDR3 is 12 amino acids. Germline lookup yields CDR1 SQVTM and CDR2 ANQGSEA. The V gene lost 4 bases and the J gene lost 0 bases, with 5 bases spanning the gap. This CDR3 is CSVVPSTDTQYF. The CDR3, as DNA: TGCAGCGTTGTTCCGAGCACAGATACGCAGTATTTT.

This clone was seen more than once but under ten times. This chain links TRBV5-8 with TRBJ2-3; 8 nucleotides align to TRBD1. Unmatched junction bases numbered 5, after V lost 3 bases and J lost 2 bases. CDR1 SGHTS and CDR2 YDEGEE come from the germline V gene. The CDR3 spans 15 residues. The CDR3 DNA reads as TGTGCCAGCAGCTACCAGGGGGCGAACACAGATACGCAGTATTTT. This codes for CASSYQGANTDTQYF.

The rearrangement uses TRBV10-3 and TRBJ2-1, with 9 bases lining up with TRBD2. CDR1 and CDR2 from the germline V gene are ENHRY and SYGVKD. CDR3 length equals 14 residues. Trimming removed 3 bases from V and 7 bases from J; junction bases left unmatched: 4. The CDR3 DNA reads TGTGCCATCAGTGATCGCGGGGGGGTGAATGAGCAGTTCTTC. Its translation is CAISDRGGVNEQFF.

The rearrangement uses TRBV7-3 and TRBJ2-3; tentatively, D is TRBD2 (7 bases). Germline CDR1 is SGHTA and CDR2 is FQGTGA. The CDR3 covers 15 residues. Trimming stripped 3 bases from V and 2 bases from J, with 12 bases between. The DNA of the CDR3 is TGTGCCAGCAGCTTTGGGGGGGCCCTCACAGATACGCAGTATTTT. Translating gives CASSFGGALTDTQYF. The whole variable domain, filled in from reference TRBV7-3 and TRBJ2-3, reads GAGVSQTPSNKVTEKGKYVELRCDPISGHTALYWYRQSLGQGPEFLIYFQGTGAADDSGLPNDRFFAVRPEGSVSTLKIQRTERGDSAVYLCASSFGGALTDTQYFGPGTRLTVL.

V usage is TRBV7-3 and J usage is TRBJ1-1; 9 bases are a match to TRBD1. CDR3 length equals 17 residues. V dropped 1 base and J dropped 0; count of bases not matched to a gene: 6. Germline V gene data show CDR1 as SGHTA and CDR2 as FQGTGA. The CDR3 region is CASSLKGQGTMNTEAFF. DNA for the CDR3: TGTGCCAGCAGCTTAAAGGGACAGGGTACGATGAACACTGAAGCTTTCTTT.

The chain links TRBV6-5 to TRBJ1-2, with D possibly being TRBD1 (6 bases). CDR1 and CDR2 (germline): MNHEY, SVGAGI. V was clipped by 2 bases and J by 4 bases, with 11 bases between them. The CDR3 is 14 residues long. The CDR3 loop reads CASSYRGGAYGYTF. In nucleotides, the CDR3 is TGTGCCAGCAGTTACCGGGGGGGCGCCTATGGCTACACCTTC.

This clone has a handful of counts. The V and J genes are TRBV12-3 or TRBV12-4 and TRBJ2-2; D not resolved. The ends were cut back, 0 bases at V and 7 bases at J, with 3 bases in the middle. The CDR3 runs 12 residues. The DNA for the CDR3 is TGTGCCAGCAGTTTAGCGAACGGGGAGCTGTTTTTT. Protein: CASSLANGELFF.

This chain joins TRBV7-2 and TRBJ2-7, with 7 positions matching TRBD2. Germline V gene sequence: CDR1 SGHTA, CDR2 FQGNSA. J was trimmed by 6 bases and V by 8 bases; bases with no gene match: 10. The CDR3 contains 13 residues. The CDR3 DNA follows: TGTGCCAGCGGAGGGATAGGGGAGGGCGAGCAGTACTTC. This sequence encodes CASGGIGEGEQYF.

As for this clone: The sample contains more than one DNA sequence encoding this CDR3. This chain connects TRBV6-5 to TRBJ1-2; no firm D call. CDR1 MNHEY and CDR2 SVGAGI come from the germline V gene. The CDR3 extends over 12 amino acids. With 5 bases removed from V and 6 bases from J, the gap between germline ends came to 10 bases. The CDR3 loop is CASSSQGNGYTF. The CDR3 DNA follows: TGTGCCAGCAGTAGTCAAGGGAATGGCTACACCTTC.

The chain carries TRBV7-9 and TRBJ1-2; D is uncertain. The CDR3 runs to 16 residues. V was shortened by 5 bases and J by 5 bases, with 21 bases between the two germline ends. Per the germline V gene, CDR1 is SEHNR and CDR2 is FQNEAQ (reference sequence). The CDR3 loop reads CASSPGPTDLKYGYTF. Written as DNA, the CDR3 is TGTGCCAGCAGCCCCGGACCGACCGATTTGAAATATGGCTACACCTTC.

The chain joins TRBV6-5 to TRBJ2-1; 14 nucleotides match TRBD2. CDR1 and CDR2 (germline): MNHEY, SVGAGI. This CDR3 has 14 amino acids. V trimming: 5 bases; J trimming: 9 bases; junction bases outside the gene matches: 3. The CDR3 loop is CASSRLAGGGEQFF. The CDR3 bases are TGTGCCAGCAGTCGACTAGCGGGGGGGGGTGAGCAGTTCTTC.

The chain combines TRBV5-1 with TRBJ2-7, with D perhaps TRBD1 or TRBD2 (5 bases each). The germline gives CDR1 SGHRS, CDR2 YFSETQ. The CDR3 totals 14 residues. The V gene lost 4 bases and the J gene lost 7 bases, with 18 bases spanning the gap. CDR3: CASSRDQRVVEQYF. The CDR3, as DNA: TGCGCCAGCAGCCGGGACCAACGAGTGGTAGAGCAGTACTTC.